This T cell receptor (beta chain) was recorded in a study of blood T cell repertoires in COVID-19. Trimming stripped 5 bases from V and 10 bases from J, with 14 bases between. Germline lookup yields CDR1 MDHEN and CDR2 SYDVKM. The CDR3 covers 12 residues. Measured with immunoSEQ multiplex PCR; TCRdb has only the in-frame clones, and not every one. The sample holds 200,000 or so clones, roughly 81% seen once. The chain is built from TRBV28 and TRBJ1-1; D perhaps matches TRBD1 (6 bases). The sequencing sample was made of peripheral blood. This sequence was found in a woman in her sixties or seventies with active or convalescent COVID-19. CDR3 in DNA: TGTGCCAGCAGTCCCCGACTACAGGGAGCTTTCTTT. Translated, it gives CASSPRLQGAFF.